This TCR beta chain was documented in a study of regulatory T cells in long-lasting Graves disease. Findings of the study overall: Because few samples were included, accuracy may have been lower. Persistent disease samples used TRBV28, TRBJ1-2 and TRBJ2-5 preferentially.

CDR3-region Arm-PCR and iRepertoire HTBI primers produced the TCR beta libraries. Via MiXCR, TCRdb re-called the multiplex PCR reads, giving one row per CDR3 protein. Here the sample spans around 470,000 distinct CDR3 sequences, 14% being singletons. This clonotype has at least ten counts. The antigen is unknown. CDR3 size: 16 residues. CDR1 and CDR2 from the germline V gene are SGHAT and FQNNGV. Between the trimmed V and J ends, which lost 1 base and 5 bases, there was a span of 17 bases. Time point meaning: newly diagnosed GD, antithyroid drugs for less than 3 months. Scientists built the TCR library using RNA that was extracted from PBMCs. The same sample was also used in a study of T cells in Graves' hyperthyroidism and ophthalmopathy. This second study notes: Most clonotypes expanded in the thyroid (above 0.001) were also present in blood.

This sequence joins TRBV11-2 and TRBJ2-5; D is perhaps TRBD2 (7 bases). The receptor was isolated from a woman in her forties or fifties with Graves disease. The starting material was peripheral blood mononuclear cells (PBMCs), obtained at new diagnosis, from a patient treated with antithyroid drugs. The CDR3: CASSLGAGTGGETQYF. DNA for the CDR3: TGTGCCAGCAGCTTAGGGGCAGGGACGGGGGGCGAGACCCAGTACTTC.